The next 26 T cell receptor beta chains were all read from a single sample in a study of Graves' ophthalmopathy and Graves' hyperthyroidism. RNA transcripts were the template, and TCR beta CDR3 regions were amplified from them. Investigators did first-round RT-PCR with HTBI primers, then second-round multiplex PCR. From the multiplex PCR reads, TCRdb called clonotypes with MiXCR, one entry per CDR3 protein. Of more than 1,000,000 distinct CDR3 sequences listed, 36% were seen once; the top ten hold 11%. The sequenced sample was peripheral blood or thyroid tissue (not recorded which). These receptors originate from an adult man with Graves' hyperthyroidism.

This clonotype was seen once. V gene TRBV20-1 combines with J gene TRBJ2-2; D gene uncertain. Trimming removed 6 bases from V and 3 bases from J, with 11 bases in between. The CDR3 length is 13 residues. Looked up from germline, CDR1 is DFQATT and CDR2 is SNEGSKA (reference sequence). CDR3 region: CSAQLRDTGELFF. The DNA for the CDR3 is TGCAGTGCACAACTCCGGGACACCGGGGAGCTGTTTTTT.

The rearrangement joins TRBV4-1 to TRBJ1-2; TRBD1 is a possible D gene (5 bases). Germline V gives CDR1 MGHRA, CDR2 YSYEKL. This CDR3 is built from 17 residues. V lost 3 bases, J lost 3 bases, and 20 bases lay in between. The CDR3 is CASSQGFRGPSDYGYTF. The CDR3 DNA reads TGCGCCAGCAGCCAGGGTTTCCGGGGCCCGAGTGACTATGGCTACACCTTC.

In its sample, this clonotype was seen many times. The chain couples TRBV7-9 to TRBJ1-3, with D tentatively TRBD1 (6 bases). Per the germline V gene, CDR1 is SEHNR and CDR2 is FQNEAQ (reference sequence). The CDR3 runs to 17 residues. V was pared by 3 bases and J by 0 bases, with 15 bases between. CDR3 sequence reads: CASSFNFSDSSGNTIYF. The CDR3 coding sequence is TGTGCCAGCAGCTTCAACTTTTCGGACAGCTCTGGAAACACCATATATTTT.

This clonotype was observed at least ten times. The rearrangement joins TRBV20-1 to TRBJ2-7, with D hard to call. This CDR3 region has 11 residues. Germline assignment: CDR1 DFQATT and CDR2 SNEGSKA (reference sequence). V was clipped by 2 bases and J by 1 base, with 3 bases between them. CDR3 residues: CSARLSYEQYF. The DNA of the CDR3 is TGCAGTGCTAGACTATCCTACGAGCAGTACTTC.

The sample holds a few counts of this clonotype. CDR3 loop: CAWSVPGPEAFF. CDR3 in DNA: TGTGCCTGGAGTGTACCTGGTCCTGAAGCTTTCTTT. The chain recombines TRBV30 with TRBJ1-1; no clear D gene. The CDR3 has 12 residues. From germline, CDR1 is GTSNPN and CDR2 SVGIG (reference sequence). V was trimmed by 0 bases and J by 6 bases, leaving 8 bases between them.

This clonotype was observed at least ten times. The chain is built from TRBV5-1 and TRBJ2-6, with 11 nucleotides matching TRBD1. From germline, CDR1 is SGHRS and CDR2 YFSETQ. The CDR3 is 16 amino acids. V was clipped by 4 bases and J by 2 bases; unmatched bases: 2. CDR3 sequence (DNA): TGCGCCAGCAGCCCGGGACAGGGGGCTGGGGCCAACGTCCTGACTTTC. Amino acid sequence: CASSPGQGAGANVLTF.

This clonotype has ten or more counts. This chain connects TRBV9 to TRBJ2-7; 10 bases fit TRBD2. The germline CDR1 and CDR2 sequences are SGDLS and YYNGEE. V trimming: 4 bases; J trimming: 3 bases; junction bases outside the gene matches: 4. The CDR3 runs 14 residues. The chain's CDR3 is CASSPSGSIYEQYF. For the CDR3, the DNA is TGTGCCAGCAGCCCTAGCGGGAGCATCTACGAGCAGTACTTC.

This clonotype was seen ten or more times. The chain recombines TRBV10-3 with TRBJ2-2; 14 bases fit TRBD2. J lost 6 bases, V lost 0 bases, and 6 bases had no gene match. The germline V gene encodes CDR1 ENHRY and CDR2 SYGVKD. The CDR3 has 18 residues. The CDR3 nucleotides read TGTGCCATCAGTGAGTCGACTAGCGGGAGGGTCCTTGCCGGGGAGCTGTTTTTT. It codes for CAISESTSGRVLAGELFF.

This clonotype was seen at least ten times. The genes are TRBV20-1 and TRBJ2-7; D possibly uses TRBD1 or TRBD2 (5 bases each). The CDR3 has 14 amino acids. CDR1 is DFQATT and CDR2 is SNEGSKA in the germline V gene (reference sequence). V was trimmed by 5 bases and J by 1 base, leaving 15 bases between them. CDR3 nucleotides: TGCAGTGCTTTCCGGGACGGTTCATCCTACGAGCAGTACTTC. Protein: CSAFRDGSSYEQYF.

The table lists this clonotype with many counts. The rearrangement links TRBV20-1 to TRBJ1-2; maybe TRBD1 (5 bases). This CDR3 has 13 residues. The ends were cut back, 1 base at V and 8 bases at J, with 14 bases in the middle. CDR1 and CDR2 (germline): DFQATT, SNEGSKA (reference sequence). CDR3 residues: CSARVRQHPGYTF. CDR3 coding DNA: TGCAGTGCTAGAGTCAGACAGCACCCAGGCTACACCTTC.

The rearrangement joins TRBV7-9 to TRBJ1-1, with D uncertain. Trimming left V 5 bases short and J 0 bases short, with 13 bases between. CDR3 length equals 15 residues. Germline V gene sequence: CDR1 SEHNR, CDR2 FQNEAQ (reference sequence). The CDR3 coding sequence is TGTGCCAGCAGCCCTAACGCAGGAATGAACACTGAAGCTTTCTTT. Its protein product is CASSPNAGMNTEAFF.

This clonotype was detected ten times or more. The chain recombines TRBV7-2 with TRBJ2-7; D is uncertain. The germline gives CDR1 SGHTA, CDR2 FQGNSA. The CDR3 has 12 amino acids. The V and J ends lost 3 bases and 6 bases respectively, with 9 bases between them. The CDR3 nucleotides are TGTGCCAGCAGCTTGATTTTGAGCGAGCAGTACTTC. Its translation is CASSLILSEQYF.

There are many counts of this clonotype. V gene TRBV15 combines with J gene TRBJ1-1; no reliable D call. The CDR3 covers 18 residues. V was pared by 0 bases and J by 4 bases, with 21 bases between. Germline CDR1 LNHNV, CDR2 YYDKDF (reference sequence). As DNA, the CDR3 is TGTGCCACCAGCAGAGAGGGGAAGGGTGTGTTATTGGGCACTGAAGCTTTCTTT. This translates into CATSREGKGVLLGTEAFF.

The sample holds many counts of this clonotype. At one end the junction does not follow the germline gene, possibly because of a read error. This rearrangement joins TRBV7-8 to TRBJ2-5, with D possibly TRBD2 on 6 matching bases. The CDR3 consists of 16 residues. From germline, CDR1 is SGHVS and CDR2 FQNEAQ. CDR3 sequence: CASSLAMRAPSKTQYF. As DNA, the CDR3 is TGTGCCAGCAGCCTAGCGATGAGGGCGCCCTCGAAGACCCAGTACTTC.

The J gene is TRBJ2-7, the V gene TRBV4-1, with D maybe TRBD2 (6 bases). V lost 0 bases, J lost 3 bases, and 12 bases lay in between. This CDR3 is built from 15 residues. CDR1 is MGHRA and CDR2 is YSYEKL in the germline V gene. CDR3 region: CASSQEEGPHYEQYF. The DNA for the CDR3 is TGCGCCAGCAGCCAAGAGGAGGGGCCACACTACGAGCAGTACTTC.

This clonotype was detected ten times or more. The CDR3 bases are TGTGCCAGCAGCTTGGAGGGTGCGAAGAACACTGAAGCTTTCTTT. Its translation: CASSLEGAKNTEAFF. This chain links TRBV7-9 with TRBJ1-1; D gene unclear. CDR1 and CDR2 from the germline V gene are SEHNR and FQNEAQ (reference sequence). CDR3 length: 15 residues. The V end lost 3 bases, the J end lost 1 base, and 12 bases lay between the germline ends.

This chain joins TRBV29-1 and TRBJ2-5, with 11 bases fitting TRBD2. This CDR3 region has 15 residues. With V trimmed by 0 bases and J by 4 bases, 4 bases remained unmatched. CDR1 and CDR2 (germline): SQVTM, ANQGSEA. CDR3 loop: CSVEDLAGGRETQYF. The CDR3, as DNA: TGCAGCGTTGAAGATCTAGCGGGGGGCAGAGAGACCCAGTACTTC.

CDR3 in amino acids: CSARDQGGANQPQHF. CDR3 DNA: TGCAGTGCTAGAGATCAAGGAGGAGCCAATCAGCCCCAGCATTTT. The genes are TRBV20-1 and TRBJ1-5; D gene ambiguous. The CDR3 runs to 15 residues. With 0 bases removed from V and 3 bases from J, the gap between germline ends came to 12 bases. Germline values: CDR1 DFQATT, CDR2 SNEGSKA (reference sequence).

The chain uses TRBV19 and TRBJ2-5; the D gene is possibly TRBD1 (6 bases). The CDR3 is 14 amino acids. Germline assignment: CDR1 LNHDA and CDR2 SQIVND (reference sequence). Trimming removed 6 bases from V and 4 bases from J, with 15 bases in between. CDR3 DNA: TGTGCCAGTAGGACCACAGGGAGTGGAGAGACCCAGTACTTC. It codes for CASRTTGSGETQYF.

This clonotype was detected ten times or more. The V call is TRBV29-1, the J call TRBJ1-5; D perhaps matches TRBD1 (5 bases). Germline CDR1 SQVTM, CDR2 ANQGSEA. The CDR3 has 13 residues. V was pared by 7 bases and J by 6 bases, with 16 bases between. This chain's CDR3 is CSAFRVWSQPQHF. CDR3 nucleotides: TGCAGCGCCTTCAGGGTTTGGAGTCAGCCCCAGCATTTT.

The gene calls are TRBV20-1 and TRBJ2-7; a possible D gene is TRBD1 (5 bases). Trimming took 4 bases from V and 3 from J, leaving 16 bases between them. The germline V gene has CDR1 DFQATT and CDR2 SNEGSKA (reference sequence). CDR3 size: 14 residues. The CDR3 DNA follows: TGCAGTGCTACTGGTCAGGGCCAGGGCTACGAGCAGTACTTC. Its translation: CSATGQGQGYEQYF.

This chain connects TRBV5-1 to TRBJ2-5, with 7 bases matching TRBD1. This CDR3 is 15 amino acids long. Looked up from germline, CDR1 is SGHRS and CDR2 is YFSETQ. The trim removed 1 base at V and 1 base at J, leaving 4 bases unmatched. CDR3 sequence: CASSLNRQGQETQYF. CDR3 sequence (DNA): TGCGCCAGCAGCTTGAACCGACAGGGCCAAGAGACCCAGTACTTC. Supplemented by reference TRBV5-1 and TRBJ2-5, the full variable domain reads KAGVTQTPRYLIKTRGQQVTLSCSPISGHRSVSWYQQTPGQGLQFLFEYFSETQRNKGNFPGRFSGRQFSNSRSEMNVSTLELGDSALYLCASSLNRQGQETQYFGPGTRLLVL.

The chain joins TRBV11-2 to TRBJ1-2; D is unresolved. CDR1 is SGHAT, CDR2 FQNNGV, per germline. The V gene lost 5 bases and the J gene lost 7 bases, with 11 bases spanning the gap. The CDR3 runs to 12 residues. The CDR3 DNA follows: TGTGCCAGCAGCCCACTCAGAGGTGGCTACACCTTC. Translated, it gives CASSPLRGGYTF.

This clonotype was observed many times. This sequence joins TRBV5-8 and TRBJ1-5, with TRBD1 as a possible D gene (6 bases). The CDR3 has 15 residues. CDR1 is SGHTS and CDR2 is YDEGEE in the germline V gene. Trimming pared 4 bases from V and 0 bases from J, leaving 11 bases between. The CDR3 here is CASSPGHLSNQPQHF. CDR3 DNA: TGTGCCAGCAGCCCGGGACACCTTAGCAATCAGCCCCAGCATTTT.

As concerns this clonotype: A much bigger clone sits one base away, suggesting this may be a read error. The genes are TRBV20-1 and TRBJ2-7, with 9 bases fitting TRBD2. Germline values: CDR1 DFQATT, CDR2 SNEGSKA (reference sequence). The CDR3 totals 13 residues. V gave up 6 bases and J gave up 3 bases; unmatched junction bases: 6. In DNA form, the CDR3 reads TGCAGTGCCGGCGGGAGGGACATCTACGAGCAGTACTTC. Its translation is CSAGGRDIYEQYF.

The V call is TRBV7-9, the J call TRBJ1-6; TRBD1 matches 11 bases. Germline assignment: CDR1 SEHNR and CDR2 FQNEAQ (reference sequence). The J segment lost 0 bases and the V segment lost 3 bases, leaving 7 bases of the junction unmatched. There are 19 residues in the CDR3. The CDR3 reads CASSFGTGGSSSYNSPLHF. The CDR3 coding sequence is TGTGCCAGCAGCTTCGGGACAGGGGGGTCCAGCTCCTATAATTCACCCCTCCACTTT.